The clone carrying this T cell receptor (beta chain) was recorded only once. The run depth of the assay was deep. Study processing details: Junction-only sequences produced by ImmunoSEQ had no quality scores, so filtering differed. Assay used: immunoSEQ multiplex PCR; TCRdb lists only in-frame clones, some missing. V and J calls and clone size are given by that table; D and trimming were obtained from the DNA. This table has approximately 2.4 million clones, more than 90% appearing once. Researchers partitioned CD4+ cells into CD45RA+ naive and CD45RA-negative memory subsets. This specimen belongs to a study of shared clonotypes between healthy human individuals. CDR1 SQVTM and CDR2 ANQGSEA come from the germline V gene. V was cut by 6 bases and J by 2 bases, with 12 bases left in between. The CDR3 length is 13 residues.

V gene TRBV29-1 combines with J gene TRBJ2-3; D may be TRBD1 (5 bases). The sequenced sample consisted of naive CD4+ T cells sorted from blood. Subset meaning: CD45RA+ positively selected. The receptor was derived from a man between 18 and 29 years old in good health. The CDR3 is CSVQGRVTDTQYF. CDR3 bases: TGCAGCGTCCAAGGCAGGGTCACAGATACGCAGTATTTT.